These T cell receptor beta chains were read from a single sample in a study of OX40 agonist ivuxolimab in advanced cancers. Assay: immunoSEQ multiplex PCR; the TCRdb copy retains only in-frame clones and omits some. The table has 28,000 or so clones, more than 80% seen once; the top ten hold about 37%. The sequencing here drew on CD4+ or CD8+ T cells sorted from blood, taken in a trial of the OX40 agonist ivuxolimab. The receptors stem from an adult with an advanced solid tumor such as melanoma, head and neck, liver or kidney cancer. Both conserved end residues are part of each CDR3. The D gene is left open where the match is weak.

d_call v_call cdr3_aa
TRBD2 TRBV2 CASSEAPSGRSYNEQFF
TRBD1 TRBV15 CATSRYPGQGSETQYF
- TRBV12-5 CASGSFWLGRGSNQPQHF
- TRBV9 CASSVDGRVGDGYTF
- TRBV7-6 CASSSGTNTGELFF
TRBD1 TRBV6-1 CASRDEGAMNTEAFF
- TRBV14 CASSQAGDNYGYTF
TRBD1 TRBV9 CASSGRTRQGHEQFF
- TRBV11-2 CASSSQSATNEKLFF
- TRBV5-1 CASTPGTSSYNEQFF
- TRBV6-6 CASTGRGSHNEQFF
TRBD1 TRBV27 CASSLSDRGGYTF
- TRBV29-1 CSVELDTGELFF
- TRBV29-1 CSVANPDSPGANVLTF
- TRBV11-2 CASSLASGEQYF
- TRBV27 CASPGGERRITYEQYF
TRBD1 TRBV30 CAWDRGRETQYF
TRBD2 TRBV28 CASSPGLEETQYF
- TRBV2 CASSEDTGGGYGYTF
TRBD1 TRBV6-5 CASSFGTDPQVSLHF
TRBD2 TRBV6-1 CASSNGGAHNEQFF
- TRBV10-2 CVSSGLRAEAFF
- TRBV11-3 CASSSGNIQYF
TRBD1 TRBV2 CASSELEGQGARSGYTF
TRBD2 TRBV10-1 CASSEGLAGRSTDTQYF
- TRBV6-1 CASTEYPQPQHF
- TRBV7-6 CASSLGTGTQYF
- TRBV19 CASSIGGIVNEQFF
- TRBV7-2 CASSSMNTEAFF
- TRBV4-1 CASSQSPGTEAFF
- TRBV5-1 CASSATVATEAFF
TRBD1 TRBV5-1 CASADRGNEKLFF
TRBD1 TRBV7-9 CASSPRDSFYEQYF
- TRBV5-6 CASSVDSEGYEQYF
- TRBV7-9 CASSPSWEAANTGELFF
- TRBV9 CASSVGGTQETQYF
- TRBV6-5 CASSYVGGNTEAFF
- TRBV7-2 CASSLGGAVQPQHF
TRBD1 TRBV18 CASSPRQGKMTIYNEQFF